Described below is a single TCR beta chain sequence and its context. The data were obtained in a study of control samples from healthy donors and cancer patients. From germline, CDR1 is PRHDT and CDR2 FYEKMQ (reference sequence). V lost 5 bases to trimming and J lost 0 bases, with 17 bases between them. This CDR3 comprises 17 residues. Some clones are missing from TCRdb's copy, which holds only in-frame ones; the method was immunoSEQ multiplex PCR. The sample carries fewer than 85,000 clones, over 90% recorded once. The chain couples TRBV13 to TRBJ1-3; D gene uncertain. The sequenced sample consisted of blood. The receptor was isolated from a woman in her 30s in good health. The CDR3: CASSNDKAINSGNTIYF. Written as DNA, the CDR3 is TGTGCCAGCAGCAACGACAAGGCGATCAACTCTGGAAACACCATATATTTT.